This is a list of T cell receptor beta chains from one sample in a study of blood T cell repertoires in COVID-19. Method: immunoSEQ multiplex PCR; TCRdb's copy keeps in-frame clones and lacks some. The profile shows some 100,000 clones, roughly nine tenths of them singletons. Sample: peripheral blood. The source of these receptors is a man aged 70 or older who had recovered from COVID-19. Both conserved end residues are part of each CDR3. Each record gives: CDR3 protein, CDR3 DNA, clone size, J gene, D gene, V gene. A D gene is named only where the DNA matches it firmly. Size values are once, few and many counts, or a class for expanded clones, and some rows have none.

CASSFGGGYEQYF | TGTGCCAGCAGTTTCGGGGGAGGCTACGAGCAGTACTTC | NA | TRBJ2-7 | NA | TRBV27
CASSLTGPNYGYTF | TGCGCCAGCAGCTTGACAGGACCTAACTATGGCTACACCTTC | NA | TRBJ1-2 | NA | TRBV5-1
CASSAAGTSGTPATQYF | TGCGCCAGCAGCGCAGCCGGGACTAGCGGGACCCCGGCGACGCAGTATTTT | NA | TRBJ2-3 | TRBD2 | TRBV5-1
CASRHLTGYGYTF | TGCGCCAGCAGACATTTAACAGGCTATGGCTACACCTTC | NA | TRBJ1-2 | NA | TRBV4-1
CASSLDRGLSPLHF | TGTGCCAGCAGCCTGGACAGGGGCTTGTCACCCCTCCACTTT | NA | TRBJ1-6 | TRBD1 | TRBV28
CASSTYRAYTF | TGCGCCAGCAGCACTTACAGGGCCTACACCTTC | NA | TRBJ1-2 | NA | TRBV4-1
CASSQDQGTTTNEKLFF | TGCGCCAGCAGCCAAGACCAGGGGACCACAACTAATGAAAAACTGTTTTTT | NA | TRBJ1-4 | NA | TRBV4-1
CASSFTSGDNEQFF | TGTGCCAGCAGCTTCACTAGCGGTGACAATGAGCAGTTCTTC | NA | TRBJ2-1 | TRBD2 | TRBV7-7
CASSLARAGSGDTQYF | TGTGCCAGCAGCTTAGCCAGGGCAGGGTCGGGAGATACGCAGTATTTT | NA | TRBJ2-3 | NA | TRBV11-2
CASSLDPSSYEQYF | TGTGCCAGCAGCTTAGATCCCAGCTCCTACGAGCAGTACTTC | NA | TRBJ2-7 | NA | TRBV11-2
CASSQVGSGEQFF | TGCGCCAGCAGCCAAGTCGGTTCGGGGGAGCAGTTCTTC | NA | TRBJ2-1 | NA | TRBV4-1
CASSRGSARSYNSPLHF | TGTGCCAGCAGCCGGGGTTCGGCTCGCTCCTATAATTCACCCCTCCACTTT | NA | TRBJ1-6 | NA | TRBV7-9
CASSLDSGWNTGELFF | TGTGCCAGCAGCTTAGATTCGGGGTGGAACACCGGGGAGCTGTTTTTT | NA | TRBJ2-2 | NA | TRBV7-2
CASSLAGGEQYF | TGTGCCAGCAGCTTGGCGGGGGGGGAACAGTACTTC | NA | TRBJ2-7 | TRBD2 | TRBV5-4
CASSVTADSQGYTF | TGTGCCAGCAGCGTAACCGCGGACAGTCAAGGCTACACCTTC | NA | TRBJ1-2 | NA | TRBV9
CASKDGDRGWRTIYF | TGTGCCAGCAAGGATGGGGACAGGGGCTGGCGCACCATATATTTT | few | TRBJ1-3 | TRBD1 | TRBV28
CASSDRGNQPQHF | TGTGCCAGTAGCGACAGGGGCAATCAGCCCCAGCATTTT | once | TRBJ1-5 | TRBD1 | TRBV19
CASSSTGLAGGRRLYEQYF | TGTGCCAGCAGTTCGACGGGACTAGCGGGGGGTCGCAGGCTGTACGAGCAGTACTTC | NA | TRBJ2-7 | TRBD2 | TRBV27
CATRRGFMNTEAFF | TGTGCCACCCGCAGGGGGTTCATGAACACTGAAGCTTTCTTT | NA | TRBJ1-1 | TRBD1 | TRBV6-5
CASSLGQGSSGYEQFF | TGTGCCAGCAGCTTGGGACAGGGAAGTTCCGGCTATGAGCAGTTCTTC | NA | TRBJ2-1 | TRBD1 | TRBV11-3
CASSFGIAATGELFF | TGTGCCAGCAGCTTCGGGATAGCGGCCACCGGGGAGCTGTTTTTT | NA | TRBJ2-2 | NA | TRBV7-3
CASSSYDRGTEAFF | TGTGCCAGCAGTTCCTATGATAGGGGCACTGAAGCTTTCTTT | once | TRBJ1-1 | NA | TRBV6-5
CATSDPTSGTYEQYF | TGTGCCACCAGTGACCCGACTAGCGGGACCTACGAGCAGTACTTC | NA | TRBJ2-7 | TRBD2 | TRBV24-1
CASSPTGHNQPQHF | TGTGCCAGCAGTCCGACGGGTCACAATCAGCCCCAGCATTTT | NA | TRBJ1-5 | NA | TRBV6-4
CSVRDSTETQYF | TGCAGCGTTCGCGACTCAACGGAGACCCAGTACTTC | NA | TRBJ2-5 | NA | TRBV29-1
CASSPRGSNYGYTF | TGTGCCAGCAGCCCCCGGGGGAGTAACTATGGCTACACCTTC | NA | TRBJ1-2 | NA | TRBV7-2
CASREFGGPSEKLFF | TGTGCCAGCCGTGAATTCGGGGGTCCTAGTGAAAAACTGTTTTTT | NA | TRBJ1-4 | NA | TRBV27
CASSQVAGGPQFF | TGCGCCAGCAGCCAGGTAGCGGGAGGCCCGCAGTTCTTC | NA | TRBJ2-1 | TRBD2 | TRBV4-1
CASSRTGSSYNSPLHF | TGTGCCAGCAGCCGGACAGGGAGCTCCTATAATTCACCCCTCCACTTT | NA | TRBJ1-6 | TRBD1 | TRBV5-4
CASSRPRGKGETQYF | TGTGCCAGCAGCCGGCCGAGGGGGAAGGGAGAGACCCAGTACTTC | NA | TRBJ2-5 | NA | TRBV3-1/TRBV3-2
CASSPRTSETDTQYF | TGTGCCAGCTCACCAAGGACAAGTGAGACAGATACGCAGTATTTT | NA | TRBJ2-3 | NA | TRBV18
CASSPAIGGDTEAFF | TGTGCCAGCTCCCCAGCGATCGGGGGGGACACTGAAGCTTTCTTT | NA | TRBJ1-1 | NA | TRBV18
CASSLGSGSNYGYTF | TGTGCCAGCAGCTTAGGGTCAGGGTCTAACTATGGCTACACCTTC | NA | TRBJ1-2 | NA | TRBV7-2
CASSPLMTREQYF | TGTGCCAGCAGCCCACTGATGACTCGGGAGCAGTACTTC | NA | TRBJ2-7 | NA | TRBV5-4
CASRGYQETQYF | TGTGCCAGCCGAGGGTACCAAGAGACCCAGTACTTC | NA | TRBJ2-5 | NA | TRBV2
CASSTNTRDTAYEQYF | TGTGCCAGCTCAACTAATACCCGGGACACAGCCTACGAGCAGTACTTC | NA | TRBJ2-7 | NA | TRBV18
CASSLISLAGDSEQFF | TGCGCCAGCAGCTTGATTTCACTAGCGGGGGACTCGGAGCAGTTCTTC | NA | TRBJ2-1 | TRBD2 | TRBV5-1
CASRIFHRGYSPLHF | TGTGCCAGCAGGATCTTTCACAGGGGATATTCACCCCTCCACTTT | NA | TRBJ1-6 | TRBD1 | TRBV6-5
CASSLQVSGANVLTF | TGTGCCAGCAGTCTACAGGTCTCTGGGGCCAACGTCCTGACTTTC | once | TRBJ2-6 | NA | TRBV2